This T cell receptor beta chain came from a study of blood T cell repertoires in COVID-19. In the original workflow: Estimation of nucleated cell counts was performed using reference gene primer amplification. Clones were read by immunoSEQ multiplex PCR, and TCRdb kept only the in-frame ones, dropping some. The D gene and trimming were derived from the DNA, and the V and J assignments and clone size from that table. The table includes about 48,000 clones, approximately 90% detected once. This clone was seen only once. V was pared by 3 bases and J by 0 bases, with 9 bases between. This CDR3 comprises 15 residues. Germline V CDR1 and CDR2: KGHSH, LQKENI.

The chain employs TRBV18 and TRBJ1-5; D remains ambiguous. Sequenced: peripheral blood. The TCR was taken from a woman older than 75 with COVID-19, enrolled during active disease. The CDR3 bases are TGTGCCAGCTCACCCGAGGGTCATAGCAATCAGCCCCAGCATTTT. Translating it yields CASSPEGHSNQPQHF.